This is a list of T cell receptor beta chains from one sample in a study of identical twins. TCRdb recomputed calls from the 5' RACE reads with MiXCR, one row per CDR3 protein. The data show fewer than 500,000 distinct CDR3 sequences, with 20% to 25% seen just once and about 3% held by the top ten. This sample also belongs to another study, concerning T cells expressing NK-cell markers.

Input material: CD4+ T cells sorted from blood. These receptors all come from a woman aged 18 to 35 in good health. Both conserved end residues are part of each CDR3. The D gene is left open where the match is weak. Where a row states a size, it is once, few, many or the class of an expanded clone; other rows omit it.

cdr3_aa cdr3_nt j_call d_call clone_size v_call
CASSVIGGEAEAFF TGTGCCAGCAGCGTAATAGGGGGGGAGGCTGAAGCTTTCTTT TRBJ1-1 NA NA TRBV7-9
CSVRGGAGTQYF TGCAGCGTTAGGGGGGGGGCTGGTACGCAGTATTTT TRBJ2-3 NA NA TRBV29-1
CSAARRGGGYTF TGCAGTGCTGCGCGTCGCGGTGGGGGCTACACCTTC TRBJ1-2 NA few TRBV20-1
CASSSANQPQHF TGTGCCAGCAGCTCCGCCAATCAGCCCCAGCATTTT TRBJ1-5 NA few TRBV11-2
CASSLTAKNYGYTF TGTGCCAGCAGCCTAACCGCAAAAAACTATGGCTACACCTTC TRBJ1-2 NA once TRBV5-5
CASSQDERISVRTGELFF TGCGCCAGCAGCCAAGATGAAAGGATTAGTGTTCGCACCGGGGAGCTGTTTTTT TRBJ2-2 NA few TRBV4-1
CASRPWGTNEQFF TGTGCCAGTCGGCCGTGGGGGACCAATGAGCAGTTCTTC TRBJ2-1 NA NA TRBV12-3/TRBV12-4
CASRGNTEAFF TGTGCCAGCAGGGGAAACACTGAAGCTTTCTTT TRBJ1-1 NA many TRBV12-3/TRBV12-4
CSGFRGQAFF TGCAGCGGGTTTAGGGGGCAAGCTTTCTTT TRBJ1-1 TRBD1 few TRBV29-1
CASSYTGGEEDEQYF TGTGCCAGCAGTTACACAGGGGGTGAAGAGGACGAGCAGTACTTC TRBJ2-7 TRBD1 NA TRBV27
CASTTTWGATNEQFF TGTGCCAGCACCACGACCTGGGGGGCGACTAATGAGCAGTTCTTC TRBJ2-1 NA once TRBV11-3
CSARIDRGYGYTF TGCAGTGCTAGAATCGACAGGGGCTATGGCTACACCTTC TRBJ1-2 TRBD1 NA TRBV20-1
CASSLLSGANVLTF TGTGCCAGCAGTTTACTCTCTGGGGCCAACGTCCTGACTTTC TRBJ2-6 NA many TRBV12-3/TRBV12-4
CASSLGLTPDTQYF TGTGCCAGCAGTTTAGGACTTACCCCAGATACGCAGTATTTT TRBJ2-3 NA few TRBV12-3/TRBV12-4
CASSQESRGTYEQYF TGCGCCAGCAGCCAAGAGTCCCGGGGAACCTACGAGCAGTACTTC TRBJ2-7 NA few TRBV5-1
CASSYLDRQDTSGYTF TGTGCCAGCAGTTATCTCGACAGGCAGGATACAAGTGGCTACACCTTC TRBJ1-2 NA NA TRBV12-3/TRBV12-4
CATSGHGQGTGGYTF TGTGCCACCAGCGGCCACGGACAGGGAACCGGTGGCTACACCTTC TRBJ1-2 TRBD1 few TRBV15
CASSAVEKLFF TGTGCCAGCAGCGCGGTCGAAAAACTGTTTTTT TRBJ1-4 NA few TRBV7-9
CASGFGGTQTDTQYF TGCGCCAGCGGATTCGGGGGGACCCAGACAGATACGCAGTATTTT TRBJ2-3 TRBD2 NA TRBV5-1
CASSPGDSSLIGELFF TGCGCCAGCAGCCCAGGGGACAGCAGTTTGATCGGGGAGCTGTTTTTT TRBJ2-2 TRBD1 NA TRBV5-1
CMGRRTEAFF TGCATGGGGAGGCGGACTGAAGCTTTCTTT TRBJ1-1 NA NA TRBV20-1
CASSLSRDLNTEAFF TGTGCCAGCAGCTTATCTCGGGATCTGAACACTGAAGCTTTCTTT TRBJ1-1 NA few TRBV7-3
CASSYSRTSGVYEQYF TGTGCCAGCAGTTACTCAAGGACTAGCGGGGTATACGAGCAGTACTTC TRBJ2-7 TRBD2 few TRBV6-5
CATSDSPLWGGFLRGTPLYEQYF TGTGCCACCAGTGATTCCCCTTTGTGGGGCGGTTTTCTTCGAGGGACTCCTCTCTACGAGCAGTACTTC TRBJ2-7 NA NA TRBV24-1